The sequence of this TCR beta chain was determined in a study of beta chain features in type 1 diabetes. The V gene's germline CDR1 is SGHTA and CDR2 FQGNSA. The CDR3 sequence is 15 residues long. The trim removed 2 bases at V and 2 bases at J, leaving 4 bases unmatched. This clone has only a few counts. Expressed TCRB transcripts were sequenced because the isolated RNA had all been reverse transcribed beforehand. TCRdb's copy holds only in-frame clones and misses some; the assay was immunoSEQ multiplex PCR. Of 350,000 to 400,000 clones in the sample, less than 15% are singletons; the top ten hold roughly 0.019%.

This TCR derives from a woman aged 18-29 years in good health. The chain has TRBV7-2 and TRBJ2-3; TRBD1 matches 7 bases. Sequenced input: naive CD4+ T cells from blood. Here the CDR3 DNA reads TGTGCCAGCAGCTTACGACAGGGATTCACAGATACGCAGTATTTT. This translates into CASSLRQGFTDTQYF.